Following are 15 T cell receptor beta chains from one sample sequenced in a study of cytomegalovirus exposure and HLA in healthy donors. The study ran its PCR with 60 Vbeta and 13 Jbeta primers. The assay was immunoSEQ multiplex PCR, and TCRdb's table has in-frame clones only and misses some. Among around 190,000 clones listed, 70% to 75% were seen once. Sequenced input: PBMCs. All receptors derive from a woman aged 25 to 39 in good health and CMV-seropositive.

The gene calls are TRBV9 and TRBJ1-1; tentative D call: TRBD1 (6 bases). The ends were cut back, 0 bases at V and 3 bases at J, with 12 bases in the middle. Germline-derived CDR1 and CDR2 are SGDLS and YYNGEE. This CDR3 region has 15 residues. The chain's CDR3 is CASSVVAGADTEAFF. CDR3 in DNA: TGTGCCAGCAGCGTAGTTGCAGGGGCAGACACTGAAGCTTTCTTT. Full variable domain (rest looked up from reference TRBV9 and TRBJ1-1): DSGVTQTPKHLITATGQRVTLRCSPRSGDLSVYWYQQSLDQGLQFLIQYYNGEERAKGNILERFSAQQFPDLHSELNLSSLELGDSALYFCASSVVAGADTEAFFGQGTRLTVV.

J is TRBJ2-5 and V is TRBV14; D is unresolved. Germline V gene lookup returns CDR1 SGHDN and CDR2 FVKESK. This CDR3 has 13 amino acids. Trimming removed 2 bases from V and 11 bases from J, with 15 bases in between. The CDR3 sequence is CASSQRLIGEQYF. The CDR3 nucleotides are TGTGCCAGCAGCCAACGGTTGATAGGAGAGCAGTACTTC.

The J gene is TRBJ1-1, the V gene TRBV2, with D possibly matching TRBD1 (5 bases). V lost 2 bases and J 4 bases, leaving 14 bases between the germline ends. The CDR3 extends over 15 amino acids. Per the germline V gene, CDR1 is SNHLY and CDR2 is FYNNEI. Here the CDR3 DNA reads TGTGCCAGCAGTGAAAGGGCAGAAAGGGGCACTGAAGCTTTCTTT. Translating it yields CASSERAERGTEAFF.

The V gene is TRBV27, the J gene TRBJ2-1; D uncertain. This CDR3 is built from 17 residues. The germline V gene encodes CDR1 MNHEY and CDR2 SMNVEV (reference sequence). Trimming took 5 bases from V and 4 from J, leaving 21 bases between them. The chain's CDR3 is CASSNPINGPNYNEQFF. CDR3 in DNA: TGTGCCAGCAGTAACCCCATTAATGGGCCAAATTACAATGAGCAGTTCTTC.

This clone was seen only a few times. The chain carries TRBV10-3 and TRBJ2-7; TRBD2 matches 16 bases. The germline gives CDR1 ENHRY, CDR2 SYGVKD. The CDR3 loop spans 13 amino acids. V was clipped by 11 bases and J by 7 bases; unmatched bases: 5. The CDR3 here is CAVEGLAGGEQYF. CDR3 in DNA: TGTGCCGTTGAGGGACTAGCGGGGGGGGAGCAGTACTTC.

This chain connects TRBV10-2 to TRBJ2-1, with D possibly TRBD2 on 6 matching bases. With 10 bases removed from V and 0 bases from J, the gap between germline ends came to 16 bases. Germline V gene lookup returns CDR1 WSHSY and CDR2 SAAADI. The CDR3 runs 15 residues. CDR3 in DNA: TGCGCCACCTTGGGACTCGCAAGCTCCTACAATGAGCAGTTCTTC. Its translation: CATLGLASSYNEQFF.

The chain combines TRBV28 with TRBJ2-7, with 8 bases that match TRBD2. Germline V gene data show CDR1 as MDHEN and CDR2 as SYDVKM. The CDR3 has 15 amino acids. The V segment lost 5 bases and the J segment 5 bases; nucleotides outside the gene matches: 11. The CDR3 DNA is TGTGCCAGCAGTCTTCCCGGGACTAGAAATGACGAGCAGTACTTC. The encoded protein is CASSLPGTRNDEQYF.

Here the CDR3 reads CASSLASYRGTSGSNTGELFF. The CDR3 DNA sequence: TGTGCCAGCAGCTTAGCTTCTTATCGGGGGACTAGCGGTTCGAACACCGGGGAGCTGTTTTTT. The chain carries TRBV13 and TRBJ2-2, with 11 bases aligning to TRBD2. The junction had 13 bases not matched to a gene; V was cut back by 1 base and J by 0 bases. The CDR3 has 21 amino acids. CDR1 is PRHDT, CDR2 FYEKMQ, per germline (reference sequence).

This clone was detected a few times. At the DNA level, this CDR3 is encoded by other sequences in the same sample as well. This chain connects TRBV5-1 to TRBJ1-1; a possible D gene is TRBD1 (5 bases). Trimming took 2 bases from V and 2 from J, leaving 7 bases between them. The CDR3 runs to 13 residues. Germline CDR1 is SGHRS and CDR2 is YFSETQ. DNA of the CDR3: TGCGCCAGCAGCTTCGGGGGAAACACTGAAGCTTTCTTT. Amino acid sequence: CASSFGGNTEAFF.

The chain couples TRBV6-5 to TRBJ1-2; TRBD1 matches 8 bases. Germline V gene lookup returns CDR1 MNHEY and CDR2 SVGAGI. Trimming cost V 8 bases and J 8 bases; bases outside gene matches: 13. The CDR3 is made up of 14 amino acids. This CDR3 reads CASLRGQGKGGYTF. CDR3 coding DNA: TGTGCCAGCCTGAGAGGACAGGGTAAGGGAGGCTACACCTTC.

The chain uses TRBV19 and TRBJ2-5, with TRBD2 matching over 10 bases. This CDR3 contains 16 residues. Germline assignment: CDR1 LNHDA and CDR2 SQIVND (reference sequence). With V trimmed by 6 bases and J by 2 bases, 9 bases remained unmatched. The CDR3 DNA follows: TGTGCCAGTAGCTATACTAGCGGGACGACTCAAGAGACCCAGTACTTC. Translated, it gives CASSYTSGTTQETQYF.

The chain combines TRBV14 with TRBJ1-5; TRBD1 is a possible D gene (6 bases). Per germline, CDR1 SGHDN and CDR2 FVKESK. The CDR3 extends over 16 amino acids. V was cut by 2 bases and J by 1 base, with 12 bases left in between. Here the CDR3 DNA reads TGTGCCAGCAGCCAACAGGGGAAGGAAAGCAATCAGCCCCAGCATTTT. Translation: CASSQQGKESNQPQHF.

The rearrangement joins TRBV11-2 to TRBJ2-3; TRBD2 might be the D (6 bases). The germline V gene has CDR1 SGHAT and CDR2 FQNNGV. The CDR3 extends over 16 amino acids. Trimming removed 2 bases from V and 3 bases from J, with 15 bases in between. The CDR3 DNA follows: TGTGCCAGCAGCTTAATGCCTAGCGCACCTACAGATACGCAGTATTTT. Its protein product is CASSLMPSAPTDTQYF. Filled out from reference TRBV11-2 and TRBJ2-3, the complete variable domain reads EAGVAQSPRYKIIEKRQSVAFWCNPISGHATLYWYQQILGQGPKLLIQFQNNGVVDDSQLPKDRFSAERLKGVDSTLKIQPAKLEDSAVYLCASSLMPSAPTDTQYFGPGTRLTVL.

The chain links TRBV28 to TRBJ2-3, with 9 bases matching TRBD1. V dropped 4 bases and J dropped 5; count of bases not matched to a gene: 7. The CDR3 totals 15 residues. CDR1 MDHEN and CDR2 SYDVKM come from the germline V gene. The CDR3 sequence is CASSYGTGRIDTQYF. DNA of the CDR3: TGTGCCAGCAGTTACGGGACAGGGCGGATAGATACGCAGTATTTT.

The chain has TRBV19 and TRBJ2-7; 11 bases fit TRBD2. The germline CDR1 and CDR2 sequences are LNHDA and SQIVND (reference sequence). Germline trimming cut 7 bases from V and 3 bases from J; bases unmatched to any gene: 11. The CDR3 runs to 16 residues. CDR3 coding DNA: TGTGCCAGTACCAAATCCGGGACTAGCGGAATCTACGAGCAGTACTTC. This codes for CASTKSGTSGIYEQYF.